This is a list of T cell receptor beta chains from one sample in a study of blood T cell repertoires in COVID-19. TCRdb's table, derived via immunoSEQ multiplex PCR, lists solely in-frame clones and lacks some. The sample lists around 120,000 clones, about nine tenths occurring once. Sequenced material: peripheral blood. The receptors were gathered from a woman in her 70s with acute or convalescent COVID-19. Each CDR3 is given with its conserved first and last residue. D genes are given only for firm matches.

V gene	D gene	J gene	CDR3 protein
TRBV7-8	-	TRBJ2-2	CASSLGDVLANTGELFF
TRBV7-9	-	TRBJ2-1	CASSPPGEYNNEQFF
TRBV30	-	TRBJ1-6	CAWRVDRNSPLHF
TRBV24-1	TRBD1	TRBJ2-7	CATSADRLGTGAYEQYF
TRBV28	-	TRBJ1-2	CASSLSGVYYGYTF
TRBV5-1	-	TRBJ1-1	CASSFQGMESTEAFF
TRBV10-2	TRBD1	TRBJ1-1	CASAGTGGPGTEAFF
TRBV9	-	TRBJ1-2	CASSVGTYGYTF
TRBV6-5	-	TRBJ1-5	CASSEGTRQPQHF
TRBV6-5	TRBD1	TRBJ2-7	CASSYTSGTGIGEQYF
TRBV30	-	TRBJ2-7	CASTGGRSQDEQYF
TRBV28	-	TRBJ1-2	CASTQEYSNYGYTF
TRBV6-5	TRBD2	TRBJ2-2	CASNVAGPRAGELFF
TRBV5-1	-	TRBJ2-3	CASTLWGVSTDTQYF
TRBV12-5	TRBD1	TRBJ1-4	CASGPRDSLNEKLFF
TRBV6-6	TRBD2	TRBJ2-3	CASSPSGGAGDTQYF
TRBV3-1/TRBV3-2	-	TRBJ1-6	CASSLMNRLDNSPLHF
TRBV3-1/TRBV3-2	-	TRBJ2-3	CAAGVGGTDTQYF
TRBV2	-	TRBJ2-5	CASSAGGSETQYF
TRBV7-9	-	TRBJ1-4	CASSLAGAEKLFF
TRBV24-1	TRBD2	TRBJ2-1	CATSDPGTSGFNEQFF
TRBV6-5	-	TRBJ1-5	CASRGGVQLHQPQHF
TRBV4-2	-	TRBJ2-3	CASSQEVLPTDTQYF
TRBV4-2	TRBD2	TRBJ2-1	CASSQGMAGGPGEQFF
TRBV4-2	-	TRBJ1-2	CASSQEGGPYGYTF
TRBV28	TRBD2	TRBJ2-2	CASIAGGLSGELFF
TRBV30	TRBD2	TRBJ2-5	CAWSRSGGAGETQYF
TRBV28	-	TRBJ2-7	CASSFAGAGGERLYEQYF
TRBV29-1	TRBD1	TRBJ1-4	CSVEGGGAEKLFF
TRBV20-1	-	TRBJ1-5	CSASLGSRQRNQPQHF
TRBV6-5	-	TRBJ1-3	CASRGDSGNTIYF
TRBV24-1	-	TRBJ1-2	CATSDPFASPTGYTF
TRBV19	-	TRBJ2-6	CASSPGTGWSSGANVLTF
TRBV5-1	TRBD1	TRBJ1-3	CASSPGTGGTTGNTIYF
TRBV19	TRBD1	TRBJ1-3	CASSLGQGRDTIYF
TRBV9	TRBD1	TRBJ1-1	CASSVVQGVWNTEAFF
TRBV10-3	TRBD1	TRBJ1-5	CAIKATGEQPQHF
TRBV7-8	-	TRBJ1-5	CASSLGRQVYNQPQHF
TRBV6-5	-	TRBJ2-7	CASSYSGEDYEQYF
TRBV9	TRBD1	TRBJ2-7	CARIGTAAPGEQYF
TRBV11-3	TRBD2	TRBJ2-7	CASSEVKDPPGTIFSYEQYF
TRBV28	-	TRBJ1-2	CASRTPGPFVGYTF
TRBV5-1	TRBD2	TRBJ2-5	CARSWGGDQETQYF
TRBV5-4	-	TRBJ2-1	CASRGDIINEQFF
TRBV6-7	-	TRBJ2-2	CASSYGGITGELFF
TRBV6-5	-	TRBJ2-1	CASILQGRAYNEQFF
TRBV7-9	-	TRBJ2-2	CASSSLPRQGTGELFF
TRBV3-1/TRBV3-2	-	TRBJ1-6	CASSQAGLSYNSPLHF